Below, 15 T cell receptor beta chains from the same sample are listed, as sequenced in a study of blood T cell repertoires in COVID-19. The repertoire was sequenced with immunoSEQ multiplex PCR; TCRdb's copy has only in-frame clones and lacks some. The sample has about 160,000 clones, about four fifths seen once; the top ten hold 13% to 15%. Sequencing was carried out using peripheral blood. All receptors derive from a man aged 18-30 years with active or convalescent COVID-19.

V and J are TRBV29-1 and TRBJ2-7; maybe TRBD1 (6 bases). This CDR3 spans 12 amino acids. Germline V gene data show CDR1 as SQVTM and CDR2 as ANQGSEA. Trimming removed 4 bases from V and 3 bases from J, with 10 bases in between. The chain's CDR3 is CSVATGIYEQYF. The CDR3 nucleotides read TGCAGCGTTGCCACAGGGATCTACGAGCAGTACTTC.

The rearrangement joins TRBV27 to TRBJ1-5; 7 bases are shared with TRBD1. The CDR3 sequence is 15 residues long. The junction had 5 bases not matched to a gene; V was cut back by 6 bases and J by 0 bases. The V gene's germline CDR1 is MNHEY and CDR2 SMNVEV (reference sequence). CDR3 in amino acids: CASSPRTGSNQPQHF. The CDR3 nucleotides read TGTGCCAGCAGCCCCCGGACAGGTAGCAATCAGCCCCAGCATTTT.

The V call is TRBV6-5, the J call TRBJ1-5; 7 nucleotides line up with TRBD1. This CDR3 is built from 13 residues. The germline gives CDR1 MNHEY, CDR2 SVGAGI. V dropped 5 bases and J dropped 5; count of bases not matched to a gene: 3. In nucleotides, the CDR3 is TGTGCCAGCAGTAAAACAGGGGATCAGCCCCAGCATTTT. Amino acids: CASSKTGDQPQHF.

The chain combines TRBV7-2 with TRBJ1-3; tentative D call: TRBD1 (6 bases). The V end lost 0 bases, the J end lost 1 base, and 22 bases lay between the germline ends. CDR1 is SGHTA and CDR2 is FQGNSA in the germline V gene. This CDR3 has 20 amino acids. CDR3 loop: CASSLAAGGGSVFSGNTIYF. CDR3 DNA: TGTGCCAGCAGCTTAGCAGCCGGGGGGGGCTCAGTCTTTTCTGGAAACACCATATATTTT.

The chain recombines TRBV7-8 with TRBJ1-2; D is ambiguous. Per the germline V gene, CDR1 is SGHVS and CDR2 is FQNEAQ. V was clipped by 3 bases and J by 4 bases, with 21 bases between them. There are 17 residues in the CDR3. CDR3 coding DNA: TGTGCCAGCAGCTTCGAACGAGGGCGTCCCATTATCTATGGCTACACCTTC. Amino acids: CASSFERGRPIIYGYTF.

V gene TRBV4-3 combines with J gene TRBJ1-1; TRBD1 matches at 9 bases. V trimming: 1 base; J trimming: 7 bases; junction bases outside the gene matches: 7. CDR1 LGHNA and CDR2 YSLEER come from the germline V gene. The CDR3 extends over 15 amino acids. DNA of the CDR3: TGCGCCAGCAGCCAAGGACCGGGACAGGGATTTGAAGCTTTCTTT. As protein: CASSQGPGQGFEAFF.

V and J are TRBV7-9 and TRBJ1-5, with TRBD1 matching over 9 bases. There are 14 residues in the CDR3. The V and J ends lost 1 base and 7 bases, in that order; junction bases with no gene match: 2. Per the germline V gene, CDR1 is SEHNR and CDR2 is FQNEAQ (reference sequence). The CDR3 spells CASSLGTGAQPQHF. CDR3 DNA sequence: TGTGCCAGCAGCTTAGGGACAGGGGCACAGCCCCAGCATTTT.

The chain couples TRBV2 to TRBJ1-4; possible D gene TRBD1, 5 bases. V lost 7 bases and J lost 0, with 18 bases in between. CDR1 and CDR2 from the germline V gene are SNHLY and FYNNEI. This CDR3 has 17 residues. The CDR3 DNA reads TGTGCCAGCACTTCGGCGGGGTGGGGGGCAACTAATGAAAAACTGTTTTTT. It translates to CASTSAGWGATNEKLFF.

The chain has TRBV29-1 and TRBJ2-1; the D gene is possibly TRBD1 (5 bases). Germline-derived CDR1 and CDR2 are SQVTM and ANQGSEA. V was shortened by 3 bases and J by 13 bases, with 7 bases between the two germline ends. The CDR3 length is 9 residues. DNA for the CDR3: TGCAGCGTTGACCAGGGTCAGTTCTTC. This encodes CSVDQGQFF.

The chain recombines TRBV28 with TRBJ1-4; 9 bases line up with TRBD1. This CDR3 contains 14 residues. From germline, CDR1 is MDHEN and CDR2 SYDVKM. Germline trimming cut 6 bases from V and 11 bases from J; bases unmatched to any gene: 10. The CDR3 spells CASSPGWTGAKLFF. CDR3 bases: TGTGCCAGCAGCCCCGGGTGGACAGGGGCCAAACTGTTTTTT.

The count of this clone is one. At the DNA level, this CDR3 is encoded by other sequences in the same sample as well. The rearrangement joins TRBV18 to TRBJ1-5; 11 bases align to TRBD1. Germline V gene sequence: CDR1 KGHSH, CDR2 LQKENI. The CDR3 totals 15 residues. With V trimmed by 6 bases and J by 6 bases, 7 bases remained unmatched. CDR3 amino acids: CASSPGQGAGQPQHF. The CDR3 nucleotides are TGTGCCAGCTCCCCAGGACAGGGGGCTGGTCAGCCCCAGCATTTT.

CDR3 protein: CASSFRGGTEAFF. CDR3 nucleotide sequence: TGTGCCAGCAGCTTCAGGGGTGGCACTGAAGCTTTCTTT. The rearrangement links TRBV7-6 to TRBJ1-1; TRBD1 might be the D (6 bases). V lost 3 bases and J lost 4, with 9 bases in between. Germline V gene lookup returns CDR1 SGHVS and CDR2 FNYEAQ. This CDR3 is built from 13 residues.

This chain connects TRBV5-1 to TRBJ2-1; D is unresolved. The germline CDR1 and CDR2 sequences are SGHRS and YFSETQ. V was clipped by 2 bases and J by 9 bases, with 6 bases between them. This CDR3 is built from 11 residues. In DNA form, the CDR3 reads TGCGCCAGCAGCTTTAGTTCTGAGCAGTTCTTC. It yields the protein CASSFSSEQFF. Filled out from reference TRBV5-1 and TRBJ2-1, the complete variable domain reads KAGVTQTPRYLIKTRGQQVTLSCSPISGHRSVSWYQQTPGQGLQFLFEYFSETQRNKGNFPGRFSGRQFSNSRSEMNVSTLELGDSALYLCASSFSSEQFFGPGTRLTVL.

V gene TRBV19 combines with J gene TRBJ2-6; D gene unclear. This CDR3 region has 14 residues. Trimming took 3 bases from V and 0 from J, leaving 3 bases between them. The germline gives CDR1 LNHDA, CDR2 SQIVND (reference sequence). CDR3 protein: CASSILSGANVLTF. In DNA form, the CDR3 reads TGTGCCAGTAGTATTCTCTCTGGGGCCAACGTCCTGACTTTC.

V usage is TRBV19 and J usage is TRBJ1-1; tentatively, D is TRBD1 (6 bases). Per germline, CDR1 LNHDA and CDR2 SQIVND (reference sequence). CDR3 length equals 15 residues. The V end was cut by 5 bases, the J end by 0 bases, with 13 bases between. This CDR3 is CASSLWTDLNTEAFF. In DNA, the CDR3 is TGTGCCAGTAGTCTATGGACAGACCTGAACACTGAAGCTTTCTTT.